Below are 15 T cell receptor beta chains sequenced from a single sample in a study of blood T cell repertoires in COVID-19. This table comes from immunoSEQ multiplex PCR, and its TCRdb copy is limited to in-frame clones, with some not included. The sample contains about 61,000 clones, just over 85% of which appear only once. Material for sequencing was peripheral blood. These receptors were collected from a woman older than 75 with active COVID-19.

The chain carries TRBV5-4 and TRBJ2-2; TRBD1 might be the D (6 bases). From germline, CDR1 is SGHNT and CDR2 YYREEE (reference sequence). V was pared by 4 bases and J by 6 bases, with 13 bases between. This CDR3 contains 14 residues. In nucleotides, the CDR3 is TGTGCCAGCAGCCAATATCAGGGGTCCGGGGAGCTGTTTTTT. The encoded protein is CASSQYQGSGELFF.

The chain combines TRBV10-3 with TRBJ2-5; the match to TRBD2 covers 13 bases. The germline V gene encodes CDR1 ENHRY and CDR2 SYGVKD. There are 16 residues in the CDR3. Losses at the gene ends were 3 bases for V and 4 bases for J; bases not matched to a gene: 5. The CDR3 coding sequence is TGTGCCATCAGTGATCACGGGACTAGCGGGGTAGAGACCCAGTACTTC. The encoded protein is CAISDHGTSGVETQYF.

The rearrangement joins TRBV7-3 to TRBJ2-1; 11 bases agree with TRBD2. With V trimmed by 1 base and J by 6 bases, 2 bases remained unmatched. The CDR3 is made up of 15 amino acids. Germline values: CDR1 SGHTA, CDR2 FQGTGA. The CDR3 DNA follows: TGTGCCAGCAGCTTAAGCCTAGCGGGGGGCAATGAGCAGTTCTTC. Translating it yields CASSLSLAGGNEQFF.

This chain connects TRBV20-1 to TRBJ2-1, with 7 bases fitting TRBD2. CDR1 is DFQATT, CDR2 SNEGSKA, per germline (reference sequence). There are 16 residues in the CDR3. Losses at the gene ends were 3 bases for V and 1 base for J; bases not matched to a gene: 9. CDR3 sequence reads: CSASPRGVWSYNEQFF. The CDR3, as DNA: TGCAGTGCTAGTCCTCGGGGGGTCTGGTCCTACAATGAGCAGTTCTTC.

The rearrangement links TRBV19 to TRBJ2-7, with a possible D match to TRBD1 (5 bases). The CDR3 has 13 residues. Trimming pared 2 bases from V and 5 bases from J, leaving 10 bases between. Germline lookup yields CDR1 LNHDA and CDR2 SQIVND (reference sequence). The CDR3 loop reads CASSIRGIHEQYF. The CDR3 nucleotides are TGTGCCAGTAGTATAAGGGGAATACACGAGCAGTACTTC.

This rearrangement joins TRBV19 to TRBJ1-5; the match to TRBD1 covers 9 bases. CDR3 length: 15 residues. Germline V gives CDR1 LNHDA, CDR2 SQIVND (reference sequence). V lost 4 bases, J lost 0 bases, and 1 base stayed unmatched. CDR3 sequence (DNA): TGTGCCAGTAGTAGGGACAGGGATAGCAATCAGCCCCAGCATTTT. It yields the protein CASSRDRDSNQPQHF.

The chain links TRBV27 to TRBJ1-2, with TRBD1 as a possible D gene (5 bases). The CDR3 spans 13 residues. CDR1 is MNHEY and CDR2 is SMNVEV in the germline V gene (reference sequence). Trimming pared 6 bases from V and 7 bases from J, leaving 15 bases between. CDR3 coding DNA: TGTGCCAGCAGCTTCAGGGAATCCGCTGGCTACACCTTC. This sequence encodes CASSFRESAGYTF.

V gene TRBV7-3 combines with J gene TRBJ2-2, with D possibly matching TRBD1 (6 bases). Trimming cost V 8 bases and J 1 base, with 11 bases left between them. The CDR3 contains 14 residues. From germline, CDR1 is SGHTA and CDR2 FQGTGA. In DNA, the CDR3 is TGTGCCAGCCAGGGACATCAGAACACCGGGGAGCTGTTTTTT. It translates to CASQGHQNTGELFF.

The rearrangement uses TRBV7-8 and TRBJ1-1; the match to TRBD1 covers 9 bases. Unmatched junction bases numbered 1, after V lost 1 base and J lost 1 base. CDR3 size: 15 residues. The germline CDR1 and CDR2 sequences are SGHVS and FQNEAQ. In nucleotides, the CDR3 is TGTGCCAGCAGCTTAGGGGACAGGGAGAACACTGAAGCTTTCTTT. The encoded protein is CASSLGDRENTEAFF. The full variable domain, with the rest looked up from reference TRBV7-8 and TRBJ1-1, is GAGVSQSPRYKVAKRGQDVALRCDPISGHVSLFWYQQALGQGPEFLTYFQNEAQLDKSGLPSDRFFAERPEGSVSTLKIQRTQQEDSAVYLCASSLGDRENTEAFFGQGTRLTVV.

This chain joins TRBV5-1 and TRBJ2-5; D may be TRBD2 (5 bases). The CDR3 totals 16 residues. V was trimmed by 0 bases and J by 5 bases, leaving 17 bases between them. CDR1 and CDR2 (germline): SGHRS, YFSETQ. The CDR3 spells CASSLVPSRGDETQYF. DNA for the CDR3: TGCGCCAGCAGCTTGGTCCCTAGCCGGGGTGACGAGACCCAGTACTTC.

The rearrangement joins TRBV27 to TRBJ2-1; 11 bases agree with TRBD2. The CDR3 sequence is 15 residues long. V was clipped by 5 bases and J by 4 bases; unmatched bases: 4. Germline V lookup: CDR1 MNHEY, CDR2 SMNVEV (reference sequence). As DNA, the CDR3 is TGTGCCAGCAGTCCCGGGACTAGCGGATACAATGAGCAGTTCTTC. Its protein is CASSPGTSGYNEQFF.

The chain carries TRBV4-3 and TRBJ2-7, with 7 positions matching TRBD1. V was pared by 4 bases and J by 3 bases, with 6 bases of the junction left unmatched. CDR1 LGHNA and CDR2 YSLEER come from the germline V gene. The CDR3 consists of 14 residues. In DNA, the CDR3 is TGCGCCAGCAGCCTTGGGACAGAGGGCTACGAGCAGTACTTC. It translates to CASSLGTEGYEQYF.

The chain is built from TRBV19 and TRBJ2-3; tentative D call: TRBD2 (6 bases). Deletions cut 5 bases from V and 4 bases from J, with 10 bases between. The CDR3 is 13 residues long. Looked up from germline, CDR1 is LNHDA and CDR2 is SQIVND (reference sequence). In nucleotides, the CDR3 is TGTGCCAGTAGTCGGAGGGTGGCAGATACGCAGTATTTT. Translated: CASSRRVADTQYF.

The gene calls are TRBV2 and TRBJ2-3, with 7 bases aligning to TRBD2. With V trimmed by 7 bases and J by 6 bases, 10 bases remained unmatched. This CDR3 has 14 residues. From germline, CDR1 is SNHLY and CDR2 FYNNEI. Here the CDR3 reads CASNDQGGSDTQYF. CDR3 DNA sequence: TGTGCCAGCAACGATCAGGGAGGGTCGGATACGCAGTATTTT.

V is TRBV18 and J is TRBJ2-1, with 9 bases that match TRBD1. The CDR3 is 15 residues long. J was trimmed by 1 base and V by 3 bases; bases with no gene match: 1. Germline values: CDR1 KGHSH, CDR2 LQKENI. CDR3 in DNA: TGTGCCAGCTCACCTGACAGGGGGTCCTACAATGAGCAGTTCTTC. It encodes CASSPDRGSYNEQFF.